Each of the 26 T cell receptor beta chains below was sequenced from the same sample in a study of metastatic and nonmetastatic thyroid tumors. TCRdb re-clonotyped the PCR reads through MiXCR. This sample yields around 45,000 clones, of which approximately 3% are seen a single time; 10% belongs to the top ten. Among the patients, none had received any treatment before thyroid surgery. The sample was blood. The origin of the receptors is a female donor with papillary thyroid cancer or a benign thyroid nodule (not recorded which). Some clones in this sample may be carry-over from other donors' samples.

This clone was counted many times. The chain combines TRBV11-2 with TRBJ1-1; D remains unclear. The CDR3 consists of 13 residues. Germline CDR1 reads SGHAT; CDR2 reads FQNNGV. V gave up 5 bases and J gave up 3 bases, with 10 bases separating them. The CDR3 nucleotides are TGTGCCAGCAGCGCCTACAGAGACACTGAAGCTTTCTTT. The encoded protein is CASSAYRDTEAFF.

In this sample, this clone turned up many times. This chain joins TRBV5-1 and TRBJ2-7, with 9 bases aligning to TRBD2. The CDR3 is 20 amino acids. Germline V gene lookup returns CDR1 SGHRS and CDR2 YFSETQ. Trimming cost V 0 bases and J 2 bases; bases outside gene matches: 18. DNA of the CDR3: TGCGCCAGCAGCTTGGGTGGGACTAGCACCAACTCGAGGAATCCCTACGAGCAGTACTTC. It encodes CASSLGGTSTNSRNPYEQYF.

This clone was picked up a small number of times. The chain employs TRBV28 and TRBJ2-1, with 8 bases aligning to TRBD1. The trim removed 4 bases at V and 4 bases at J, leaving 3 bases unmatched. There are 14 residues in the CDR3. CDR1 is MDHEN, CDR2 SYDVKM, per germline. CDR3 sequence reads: CASSSRQGYNEQFF. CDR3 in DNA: TGTGCCAGCAGTTCACGACAGGGGTACAATGAGCAGTTCTTC. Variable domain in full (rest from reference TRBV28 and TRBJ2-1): DVKVTQSSRYLVKRTGEKVFLECVQDMDHENMFWYRQDPGLGLRLIYFSYDVKMKEKGDIPEGYSVSREKKERFSLILESASTNQTSMYLCASSSRQGYNEQFFGPGTRLTVL.

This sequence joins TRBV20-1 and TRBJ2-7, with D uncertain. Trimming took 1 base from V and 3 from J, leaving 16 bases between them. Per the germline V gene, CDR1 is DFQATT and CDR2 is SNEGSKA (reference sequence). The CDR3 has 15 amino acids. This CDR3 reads CSARVMIPGYYEQYF. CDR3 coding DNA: TGCAGTGCTAGAGTTATGATACCGGGCTACTACGAGCAGTACTTC.

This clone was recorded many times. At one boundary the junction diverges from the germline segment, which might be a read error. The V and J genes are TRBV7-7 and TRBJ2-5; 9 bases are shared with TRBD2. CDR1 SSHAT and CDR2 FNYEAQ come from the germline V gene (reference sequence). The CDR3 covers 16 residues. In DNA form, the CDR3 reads TGTGCTAGCAGCCGGACTAGCGCGAGTTTACAAGAGACCCAGTACTTC. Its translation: CASSRTSASLQETQYF.

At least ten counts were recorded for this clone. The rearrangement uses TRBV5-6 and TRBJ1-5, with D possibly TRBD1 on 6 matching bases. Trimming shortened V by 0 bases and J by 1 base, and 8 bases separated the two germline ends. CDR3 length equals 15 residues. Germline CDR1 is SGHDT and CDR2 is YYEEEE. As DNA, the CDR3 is TGTGCCAGCAGCTTGGGCAGGGGCAGCAATCAGCCCCAGCATTTT. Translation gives CASSLGRGSNQPQHF.

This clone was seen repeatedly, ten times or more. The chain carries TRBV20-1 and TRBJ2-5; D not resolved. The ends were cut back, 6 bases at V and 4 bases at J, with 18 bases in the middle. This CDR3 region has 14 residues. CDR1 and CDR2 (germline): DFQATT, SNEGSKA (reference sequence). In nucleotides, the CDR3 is TGCAGTGCCCAACTGGTGGGTACGATAGAGACCCAGTACTTC. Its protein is CSAQLVGTIETQYF.

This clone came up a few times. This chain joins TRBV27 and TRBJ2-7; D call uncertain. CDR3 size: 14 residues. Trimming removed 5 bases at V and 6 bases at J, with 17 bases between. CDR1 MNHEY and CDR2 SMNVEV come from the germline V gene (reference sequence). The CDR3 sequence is CASSPPSVPTEQYF. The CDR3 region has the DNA TGTGCCAGCAGTCCCCCTTCCGTACCAACCGAGCAGTACTTC.

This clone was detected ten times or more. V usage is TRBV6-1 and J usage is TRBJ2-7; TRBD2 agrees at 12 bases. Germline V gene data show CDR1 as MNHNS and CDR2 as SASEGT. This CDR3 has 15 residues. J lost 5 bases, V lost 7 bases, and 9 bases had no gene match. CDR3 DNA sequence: TGTGCCAGCACCAGACTAGCGGGAGAAGACCACGAGCAGTACTTC. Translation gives CASTRLAGEDHEQYF.

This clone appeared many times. The CDR3 DNA reads TGCAGTGCTCGACGCGACAGGAATTATGGCTACACCTTC. Translated: CSARRDRNYGYTF. The chain employs TRBV20-1 and TRBJ1-2; D perhaps matches TRBD1 (6 bases). Germline V CDR1 and CDR2: DFQATT, SNEGSKA (reference sequence). This CDR3 has 13 residues. Between the trimmed V and J ends, which lost 5 bases and 5 bases, there was a span of 15 bases.

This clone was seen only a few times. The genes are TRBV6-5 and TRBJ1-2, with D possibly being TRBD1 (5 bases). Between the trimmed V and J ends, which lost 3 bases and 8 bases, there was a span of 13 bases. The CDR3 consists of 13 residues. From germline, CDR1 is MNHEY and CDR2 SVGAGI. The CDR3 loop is CASSYSFRAGYTF. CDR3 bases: TGTGCCAGCAGTTATTCGTTCAGGGCCGGCTACACCTTC.

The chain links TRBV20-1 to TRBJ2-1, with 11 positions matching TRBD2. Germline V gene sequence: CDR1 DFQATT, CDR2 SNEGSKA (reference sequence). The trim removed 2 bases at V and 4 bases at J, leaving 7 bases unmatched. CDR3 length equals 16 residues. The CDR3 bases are TGCAGTGCTAGATCTTTAACTAGCGGGAGTTACAATGAGCAGTTCTTC. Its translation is CSARSLTSGSYNEQFF.

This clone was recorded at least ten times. CDR3 sequence: CASSLVADNQPQHF. CDR3 bases: TGTGCCAGCAGCTTGGTAGCAGACAATCAGCCCCAGCATTTT. The chain combines TRBV5-6 with TRBJ1-5; D gene uncertain. In germline, CDR1 is SGHDT, CDR2 YYEEEE. The CDR3 runs to 14 residues. V was trimmed by 0 bases and J by 3 bases, leaving 7 bases between them.

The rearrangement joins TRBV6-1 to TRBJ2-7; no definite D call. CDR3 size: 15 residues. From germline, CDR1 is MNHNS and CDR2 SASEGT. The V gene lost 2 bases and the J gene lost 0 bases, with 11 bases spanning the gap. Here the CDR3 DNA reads TGTGCCAGCAGTGAAACGGCCAGTTCCTCCTACGAGCAGTACTTC. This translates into CASSETASSSYEQYF.

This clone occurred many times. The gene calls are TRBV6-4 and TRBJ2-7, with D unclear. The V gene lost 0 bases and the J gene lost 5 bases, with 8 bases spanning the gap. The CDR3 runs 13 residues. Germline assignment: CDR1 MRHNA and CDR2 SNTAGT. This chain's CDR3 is CASSDSRSNEQYF. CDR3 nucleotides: TGTGCCAGCAGTGACTCGAGATCAAACGAGCAGTACTTC.

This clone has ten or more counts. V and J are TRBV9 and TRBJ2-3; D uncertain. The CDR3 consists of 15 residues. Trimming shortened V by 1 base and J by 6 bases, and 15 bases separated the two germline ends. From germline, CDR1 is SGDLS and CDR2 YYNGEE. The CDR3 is CASSVTGVRSDTQYF. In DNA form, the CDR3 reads TGTGCCAGCAGCGTAACCGGAGTTCGGTCGGATACGCAGTATTTT.

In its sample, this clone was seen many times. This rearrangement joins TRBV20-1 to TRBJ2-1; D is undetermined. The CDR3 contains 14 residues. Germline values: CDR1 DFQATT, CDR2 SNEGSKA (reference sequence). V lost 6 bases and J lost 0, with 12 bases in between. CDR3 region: CSATGSRSYNEQFF. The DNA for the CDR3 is TGCAGTGCAACGGGCAGCCGCTCCTACAATGAGCAGTTCTTC.

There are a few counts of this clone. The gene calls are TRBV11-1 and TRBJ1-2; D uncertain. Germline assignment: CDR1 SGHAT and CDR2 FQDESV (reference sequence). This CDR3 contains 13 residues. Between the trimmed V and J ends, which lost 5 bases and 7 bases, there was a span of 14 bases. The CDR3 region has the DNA TGTGCCAGCAGCCCCACCCGTGAGTCTGGCTACACCTTC. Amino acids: CASSPTRESGYTF.

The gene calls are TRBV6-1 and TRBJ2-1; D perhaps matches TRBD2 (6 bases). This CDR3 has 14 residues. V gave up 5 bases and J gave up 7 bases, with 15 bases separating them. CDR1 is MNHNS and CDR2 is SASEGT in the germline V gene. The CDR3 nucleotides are TGTGCCAGCAGTTCTGGGACTGTGTCGAATGAGCAGTTCTTC. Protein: CASSSGTVSNEQFF.

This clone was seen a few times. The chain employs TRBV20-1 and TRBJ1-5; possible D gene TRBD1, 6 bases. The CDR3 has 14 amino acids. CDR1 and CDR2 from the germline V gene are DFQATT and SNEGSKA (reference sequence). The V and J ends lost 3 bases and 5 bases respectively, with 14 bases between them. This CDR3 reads CSASYTGIDQPQHF. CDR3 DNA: TGCAGTGCTAGCTATACAGGGATAGATCAGCCCCAGCATTTT.

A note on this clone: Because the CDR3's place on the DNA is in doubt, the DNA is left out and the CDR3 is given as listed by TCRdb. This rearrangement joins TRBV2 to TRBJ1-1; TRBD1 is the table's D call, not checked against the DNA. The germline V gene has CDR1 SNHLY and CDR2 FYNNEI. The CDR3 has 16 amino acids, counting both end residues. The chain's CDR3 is CASILGPGQGNTEAFF.

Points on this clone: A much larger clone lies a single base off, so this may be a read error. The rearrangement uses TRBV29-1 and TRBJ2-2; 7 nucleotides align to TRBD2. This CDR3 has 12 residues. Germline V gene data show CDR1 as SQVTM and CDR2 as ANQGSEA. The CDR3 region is CSVREATGVLFF. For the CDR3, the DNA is TGCAGCGTTCGGGAGGCCACCGGGGTGCTGTTTTTT.

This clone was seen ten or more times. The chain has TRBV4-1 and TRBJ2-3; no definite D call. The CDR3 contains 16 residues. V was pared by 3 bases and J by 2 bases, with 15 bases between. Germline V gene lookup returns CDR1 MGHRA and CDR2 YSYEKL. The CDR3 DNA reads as TGCGCCAGCAGCCAGTGGGGATCCTTTAACACAGATACGCAGTATTTT. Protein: CASSQWGSFNTDTQYF.

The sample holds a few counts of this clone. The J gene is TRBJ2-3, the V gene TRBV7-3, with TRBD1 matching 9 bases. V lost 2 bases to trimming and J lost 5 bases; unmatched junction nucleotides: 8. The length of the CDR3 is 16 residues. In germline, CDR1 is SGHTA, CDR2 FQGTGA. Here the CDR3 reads CASSLLGTGTKDTQYF. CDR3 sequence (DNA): TGTGCCAGCAGCTTACTCGGGACAGGGACAAAAGATACGCAGTATTTT.

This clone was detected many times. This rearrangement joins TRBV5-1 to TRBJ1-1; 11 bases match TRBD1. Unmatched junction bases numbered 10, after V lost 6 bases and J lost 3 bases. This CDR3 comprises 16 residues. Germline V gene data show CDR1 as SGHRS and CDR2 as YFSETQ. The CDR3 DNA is TGCGCCAGCACACCCCGGGACAGGGGGGCCTACACTGAAGCTTTCTTT. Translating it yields CASTPRDRGAYTEAFF. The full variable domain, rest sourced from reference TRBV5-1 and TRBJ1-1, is KAGVTQTPRYLIKTRGQQVTLSCSPISGHRSVSWYQQTPGQGLQFLFEYFSETQRNKGNFPGRFSGRQFSNSRSEMNVSTLELGDSALYLCASTPRDRGAYTEAFFGQGTRLTVV.

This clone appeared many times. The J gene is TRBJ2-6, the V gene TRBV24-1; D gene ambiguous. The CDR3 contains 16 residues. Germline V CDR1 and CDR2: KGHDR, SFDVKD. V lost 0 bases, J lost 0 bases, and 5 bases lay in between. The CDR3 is CATSDLPVSGANVLTF. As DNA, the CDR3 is TGTGCCACCAGTGATTTGCCTGTCTCTGGGGCCAACGTCCTGACTTTC.